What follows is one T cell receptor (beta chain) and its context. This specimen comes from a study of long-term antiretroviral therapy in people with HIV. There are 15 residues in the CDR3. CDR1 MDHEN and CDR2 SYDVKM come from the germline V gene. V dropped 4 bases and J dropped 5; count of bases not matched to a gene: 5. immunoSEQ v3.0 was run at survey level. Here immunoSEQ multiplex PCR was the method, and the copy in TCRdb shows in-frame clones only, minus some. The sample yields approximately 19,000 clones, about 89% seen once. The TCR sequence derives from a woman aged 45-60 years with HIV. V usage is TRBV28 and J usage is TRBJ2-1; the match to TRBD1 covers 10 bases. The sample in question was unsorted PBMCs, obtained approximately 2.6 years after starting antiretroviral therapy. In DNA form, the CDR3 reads TGTGCCAGCAGTTCCGGGACAGGGGTCAACAATGAGCAGTTCTTC. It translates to CASSSGTGVNNEQFF.